These T cell receptor beta chains were read from a single sample in a study of beta chain features in type 1 diabetes. Generated by immunoSEQ multiplex PCR, the TCRdb table keeps only in-frame clones and is missing some. The sample has some 220,000 clones, about a tenth seen once. Sequences were obtained from central memory CD4+ T cells from blood. These receptors came from a man between 18 and 29 years old in good health. The conserved cysteine and the conserved F or W are not part of the CDR3 here. The order of the fields is clone size, V gene, CDR3 protein. Size is stated for part of the rows, as once, few or many counts, or as a class when the clone is expanded.

abundance: -
v_gene: TRBV18
CDR3aa: ASSEQVNTEAF

abundance: -
v_gene: TRBV6-6
CDR3aa: ASTSTGANVLT

abundance: few
v_gene: TRBV7-2
CDR3aa: ASSTRQGEYEQY

abundance: -
v_gene: TRBV7-2
CDR3aa: ASSLPHSYNEQF

abundance: few
v_gene: TRBV29-1
CDR3aa: SVEGQANTEAF

abundance: few
v_gene: TRBV5-1
CDR3aa: ASSLSRTDYGYT

abundance: few
v_gene: TRBV30
CDR3aa: AWADSYEQY

abundance: few
v_gene: TRBV10-3
CDR3aa: AISDYSNEQF

abundance: few
v_gene: TRBV10-3
CDR3aa: ASSPGGASLEGNEQF

abundance: -
v_gene: TRBV15
CDR3aa: ATSRDLTAGELF

abundance: -
v_gene: TRBV9
CDR3aa: ASSVTGLPFHEQF

abundance: -
v_gene: TRBV18
CDR3aa: ASLGTLNTEAF

abundance: -
v_gene: TRBV28
CDR3aa: ASSHNGRTGELF

abundance: -
v_gene: TRBV2
CDR3aa: ASSEVLRTLYEQY

abundance: few
v_gene: TRBV28
CDR3aa: ASSLQQSYEQY

abundance: -
v_gene: TRBV7-9
CDR3aa: ASSSILATDTQY

abundance: few
v_gene: TRBV28
CDR3aa: ASSTVLRTGGNIQY

abundance: few
v_gene: TRBV18
CDR3aa: ASSPHQDTEAF

abundance: few
v_gene: TRBV4-1
CDR3aa: ASSQNLAGGLTGELF

abundance: few
v_gene: TRBV7-2
CDR3aa: ASSVDRGNIQY

abundance: -
v_gene: TRBV30
CDR3aa: AWSRQARQPQH

abundance: -
v_gene: TRBV25-1
CDR3aa: ASRSRIFYEQY

abundance: -
v_gene: TRBV21-1
CDR3aa: ASSYGKFLEETQY

abundance: many
v_gene: TRBV2
CDR3aa: ASSAGGTGTDTQY

abundance: -
v_gene: TRBV6-5
CDR3aa: ASSAIRGDAF

abundance: -
v_gene: TRBV7-8
CDR3aa: ASSLVVAFDSTGELF

abundance: -
v_gene: TRBV28
CDR3aa: ASERSGRGEQF

abundance: -
v_gene: TRBV18
CDR3aa: ASSPPEGAYNEQF

abundance: -
v_gene: TRBV6-1
CDR3aa: ASSEGATVNQPQH

abundance: few
v_gene: TRBV7-3
CDR3aa: ASSAKGGVDIQY

abundance: once
v_gene: TRBV6-1
CDR3aa: ASQTGNNYGYT

abundance: few
v_gene: TRBV7-2
CDR3aa: ASSLVLAANQPQH

abundance: few
v_gene: TRBV7-9
CDR3aa: ASSLTSGYYNEQF

abundance: -
v_gene: TRBV27
CDR3aa: ASSPSTNTEAF

abundance: -
v_gene: TRBV30
CDR3aa: AWTGNHGYT